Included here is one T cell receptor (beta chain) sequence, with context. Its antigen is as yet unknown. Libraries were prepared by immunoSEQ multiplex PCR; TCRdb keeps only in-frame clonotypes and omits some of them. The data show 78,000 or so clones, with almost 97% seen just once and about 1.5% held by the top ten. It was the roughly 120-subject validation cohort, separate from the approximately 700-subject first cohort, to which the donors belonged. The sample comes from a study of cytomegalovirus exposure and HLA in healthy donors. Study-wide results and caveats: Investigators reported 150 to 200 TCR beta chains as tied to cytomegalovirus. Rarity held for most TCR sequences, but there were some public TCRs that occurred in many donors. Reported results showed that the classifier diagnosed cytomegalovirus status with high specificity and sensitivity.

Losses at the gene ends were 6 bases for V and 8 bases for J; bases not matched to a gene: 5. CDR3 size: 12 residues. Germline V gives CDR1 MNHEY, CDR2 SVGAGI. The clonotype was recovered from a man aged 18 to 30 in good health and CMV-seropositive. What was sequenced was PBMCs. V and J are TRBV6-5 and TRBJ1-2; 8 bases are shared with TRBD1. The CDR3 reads CASSRDRSGYTF. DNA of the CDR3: TGTGCCAGCAGCCGGGACAGGAGCGGCTACACCTTC.